The 32 T cell receptor beta chains below all came from one sample that was sequenced in a study of T cells in Graves' hyperthyroidism and ophthalmopathy. Amplification of TCR beta CDR3 regions used RNA as the template. HTBI primers were used for first-round RT-PCR of the TCR CDR3. TCRdb reprocessed the multiplex PCR reads via MiXCR and lists one record per CDR3 protein. In the table there are 500,000 to 600,000 distinct CDR3 sequences, approximately 44% of which are singletons. Sequencing was performed on peripheral blood or thyroid tissue (not recorded which). These receptors were collected from a young woman with Graves' hyperthyroidism.

This clonotype was recorded many times. V and J are TRBV4-2 and TRBJ2-7, with TRBD1 as a possible D gene (5 bases). The germline V and J ends were trimmed by 0 bases and 4 bases, with 16 bases remaining between them. Germline lookup yields CDR1 LGHNA and CDR2 YNFKEQ. This CDR3 contains 16 residues. The CDR3 spells CASSQEEGRVGYEQYF. In nucleotides, the CDR3 is TGTGCCAGCAGCCAAGAAGAAGGCAGGGTTGGGTACGAGCAGTACTTC.

In its sample, this clonotype was seen many times. The chain carries TRBV4-1 and TRBJ2-5, with a possible D match to TRBD1 (7 bases). Trimming removed 1 base at V and 0 bases at J, with 9 bases between. This CDR3 spans 15 amino acids. Germline assignment: CDR1 MGHRA and CDR2 YSYEKL. The CDR3 loop reads CASSQVRGDQETQYF. CDR3 nucleotide sequence: TGCGCCAGCAGCCAAGTCAGGGGGGACCAAGAGACCCAGTACTTC.

The rearrangement joins TRBV25-1 to TRBJ2-1, with unresolved D. The length of the CDR3 is 13 residues. CDR1 is MGHDK and CDR2 is SYGVNS in the germline V gene. Trimming left V 5 bases short and J 2 bases short, with 7 bases between. CDR3 bases: TGTGCCAGCAGTACCTCCGCCTACAATGAGCAGTTCTTC. Its protein is CASSTSAYNEQFF.

As regards this clonotype: This may stem from a read error, because a much larger clone lies one nucleotide away. DNA for the CDR3: TGCAGTGCGAGCCCCCGACTACAGCCCCAGCATTTT. It translates to CSASPRLQPQHF. V usage is TRBV20-1 and J usage is TRBJ1-5; D remains ambiguous. The V end lost 6 bases, the J end lost 7 bases, and 13 bases lay between the germline ends. The CDR3 extends over 12 amino acids. The germline V gene encodes CDR1 DFQATT and CDR2 SNEGSKA (reference sequence).

In its sample, this clonotype was seen many times. The V gene is TRBV27, the J gene TRBJ2-7; the D gene is possibly TRBD2 (5 bases). Trimming stripped 6 bases from V and 2 bases from J, with 11 bases between. CDR3 length: 13 residues. Germline loops: CDR1 MNHEY, CDR2 SMNVEV (reference sequence). CDR3 protein: CASSDKEAYEQYF. The DNA for the CDR3 is TGTGCCAGCAGCGACAAGGAGGCCTACGAGCAGTACTTC.

This clonotype was detected a few times. The gene calls are TRBV6-5 and TRBJ2-2, with 10 bases lining up with TRBD1. The V gene end was trimmed by 1 base and the J gene end by 3 bases; junction bases not matched to a gene: 2. The CDR3 totals 16 residues. Per germline, CDR1 MNHEY and CDR2 SVGAGI. The CDR3 region is CASSYYGQGDTGELFF. The CDR3 nucleotides read TGTGCCAGCAGTTACTACGGACAGGGGGACACCGGGGAGCTGTTTTTT.

In its sample, this clonotype was seen many times. Here the CDR3 DNA reads TGCGCCAGCAGCGGGAAGGACAGGGGGCTGGACTACGAGCAGTACTTC. This gives the protein CASSGKDRGLDYEQYF. V is TRBV5-1 and J is TRBJ2-7, with 11 bases aligning to TRBD1. This CDR3 contains 16 residues. The V gene end was trimmed by 4 bases and the J gene end by 3 bases; junction bases not matched to a gene: 9. Germline-derived CDR1 and CDR2 are SGHRS and YFSETQ.

This clonotype was detected many times. The chain carries TRBV13 and TRBJ1-2; no clear D gene. CDR3 length: 14 residues. V gave up 5 bases and J gave up 2 bases, with 12 bases separating them. Germline CDR1 is PRHDT and CDR2 is FYEKMQ (reference sequence). The CDR3 DNA reads TGTGCCAGCAGCCTTTGGACGGGAAACTATGGCTACACCTTC. It specifies CASSLWTGNYGYTF.

The rearrangement joins TRBV19 to TRBJ2-2; 12 bases match TRBD1. V lost 10 bases and J lost 4; bases outside the gene matches: 7. Per the germline V gene, CDR1 is LNHDA and CDR2 is SQIVND (reference sequence). The CDR3 is 15 amino acids. The CDR3 is CATQPGQGATGELFF. The CDR3 DNA is TGTGCCACCCAGCCGGGACAGGGGGCCACCGGGGAGCTGTTTTTT.

This clonotype showed up many times. The CDR3 nucleotides are TGCGCCAGCAGCTGGACTCTAGAAACCTACGAGCAGTACTTC. Its translation is CASSWTLETYEQYF. V usage is TRBV5-1 and J usage is TRBJ2-7, with D perhaps TRBD2 (5 bases). Germline CDR1 SGHRS, CDR2 YFSETQ. The CDR3 is 14 amino acids. The germline V and J ends were trimmed by 3 bases and 2 bases, with 12 bases remaining between them.

This clonotype was detected ten times or more. This chain connects TRBV2 to TRBJ1-2, with D possibly TRBD1 on 5 matching bases. CDR3 size: 13 residues. Germline values: CDR1 SNHLY, CDR2 FYNNEI. Trimming removed 4 bases from V and 5 bases from J, with 11 bases in between. CDR3 sequence: CASSGGGTYGYTF. The CDR3 bases are TGTGCCAGCAGTGGGGGAGGGACTTATGGCTACACCTTC.

This clonotype was picked up many times. The rearrangement uses TRBV6-5 and TRBJ2-7, with D possibly matching TRBD1 (5 bases). Germline V lookup: CDR1 MNHEY, CDR2 SVGAGI. The CDR3 is 14 residues long. The V end was cut by 0 bases, the J end by 5 bases, with 11 bases between. For the CDR3, the DNA is TGTGCCAGCAGTTACTCGTTTGAAGGGGACGAGCAGTACTTC. Translation: CASSYSFEGDEQYF.

This clonotype was found a few times. The rearrangement joins TRBV7-3 to TRBJ2-3; possible D gene TRBD1, 6 bases. Trimming removed 3 bases from V and 6 bases from J, with 10 bases in between. Germline V lookup: CDR1 SGHTA, CDR2 FQGTGA. The CDR3 has 13 amino acids. The CDR3 here is CASSFTGSDTQYF. CDR3 sequence (DNA): TGTGCCAGCAGCTTCACAGGGAGCGATACGCAGTATTTT.

The sample holds a few counts of this clonotype. At one end the junction does not follow the germline gene, possibly because of a read error. The gene calls are TRBV4-2 and TRBJ1-1; D perhaps matches TRBD1 (6 bases). The length of the CDR3 is 14 residues. From germline, CDR1 is LGHNA and CDR2 YNFKEQ. CDR3 coding DNA: TGTGCCAGCAGCCAAGGGACAGTGAACACTAAAGCTTTCTTT. The encoded protein is CASSQGTVNTKAFF.

This clonotype showed up many times. V gene TRBV19 combines with J gene TRBJ1-1; D gene uncertain. From germline, CDR1 is LNHDA and CDR2 SQIVND (reference sequence). The CDR3 runs to 13 residues. The V end lost 0 bases, the J end lost 8 bases, and 10 bases lay between the germline ends. CDR3 residues: CASSIDRSGEAFF. The DNA for the CDR3 is TGTGCCAGTAGTATAGATAGGAGCGGAGAAGCTTTCTTT.

This rearrangement joins TRBV20-1 to TRBJ2-5; 11 bases are shared with TRBD2. CDR3 length equals 14 residues. J lost 5 bases, V lost 6 bases, and 8 bases had no gene match. Germline values: CDR1 DFQATT, CDR2 SNEGSKA (reference sequence). CDR3 sequence reads: CSATTSGSGETQYF. The CDR3 nucleotides read TGCAGTGCAACCACTAGCGGGAGTGGCGAGACCCAGTACTTC.

The table lists this clonotype with many counts. The J gene is TRBJ1-5, the V gene TRBV20-1; D not resolved. The V end was cut by 6 bases, the J end by 7 bases, with 10 bases between. Germline CDR1 reads DFQATT; CDR2 reads SNEGSKA (reference sequence). The CDR3 is 11 residues long. The CDR3 bases are TGCAGTGCATCAGGTGGGCAGCCCCAGCATTTT. It specifies CSASGGQPQHF.

This clonotype has a count of ten or more. The chain employs TRBV9 and TRBJ2-7; D possibly corresponds to TRBD1 (5 bases). The CDR3 covers 15 residues. V was trimmed by 1 base and J by 0 bases, leaving 11 bases between them. Germline V gene data show CDR1 as SGDLS and CDR2 as YYNGEE. The CDR3 DNA sequence: TGTGCCAGCAGCGTAACAGAAGGGGACTCCTACGAGCAGTACTTC. Translating gives CASSVTEGDSYEQYF.

This clonotype has at least ten counts. The chain is built from TRBV4-1 and TRBJ1-4, with 7 bases fitting TRBD1. V lost 1 base and J lost 0; bases outside the gene matches: 8. There are 18 residues in the CDR3. Germline V gives CDR1 MGHRA, CDR2 YSYEKL. CDR3 sequence (DNA): TGCGCCAGCAGCCAAGGTTGGGGCAGGGGGGCAACTAATGAAAAACTGTTTTTT. Translating gives CASSQGWGRGATNEKLFF.

This chain uses TRBV2 with TRBJ2-5; D perhaps matches TRBD2 (6 bases). This CDR3 is 15 amino acids long. In germline, CDR1 is SNHLY, CDR2 FYNNEI. The V gene lost 7 bases and the J gene lost 4 bases, with 19 bases spanning the gap. CDR3 nucleotide sequence: TGTGCCAGCACCCACGGAGGGGAAGAGGGAGAGACCCAGTACTTC. Protein sequence: CASTHGGEEGETQYF.

The chain links TRBV30 to TRBJ2-2, with D possibly matching TRBD1 (6 bases). V was shortened by 3 bases and J by 4 bases, with 12 bases between the two germline ends. The CDR3 runs to 14 residues. Germline CDR1 GTSNPN, CDR2 SVGIG (reference sequence). The CDR3 protein is CAWRLGASTGELFF. CDR3 nucleotide sequence: TGTGCCTGGAGACTGGGGGCAAGCACCGGGGAGCTGTTTTTT. Based on the CDR3 plus reference TRBV30 and TRBJ2-2, the full variable domain is SQTIHQWPATLVQPVGSPLSLECTVEGTSNPNLYWYRQAAGRGLQLLFYSVGIGQISSEVPQNLSASRPQDRQFILSSKKLLLSDSGFYLCAWRLGASTGELFFGEGSRLTVL.

The rearrangement links TRBV7-9 to TRBJ2-5; the match to TRBD2 covers 14 bases. The CDR3 runs 16 residues. V dropped 4 bases and J dropped 5; count of bases not matched to a gene: 6. Germline V gives CDR1 SEHNR, CDR2 FQNEAQ (reference sequence). CDR3 sequence reads: CASSSTSGRAWETQYF. CDR3 sequence (DNA): TGTGCCAGCAGCTCGACTAGCGGGAGGGCCTGGGAGACCCAGTACTTC. Using reference TRBV7-9 and TRBJ2-5 for the parts outside the CDR3, the full variable domain is DTGVSQNPRHKITKRGQNVTFRCDPISEHNRLYWYRQTLGQGPEFLTYFQNEAQLEKSRLLSDRFSAERPKGSFSTLEIQRTEQGDSAMYLCASSSTSGRAWETQYFGPGTRLLVL.

This chain joins TRBV20-1 and TRBJ1-2; unclear D gene. The CDR3 is 15 residues long. Germline CDR1 reads DFQATT; CDR2 reads SNEGSKA (reference sequence). Trimming removed 2 bases at V and 8 bases at J, with 21 bases between. The CDR3 nucleotides are TGCAGTGCTAGAAGCCAGGACGTGCCCTCTAACGGCTACACCTTC. This sequence encodes CSARSQDVPSNGYTF.

In this sample, this clonotype turned up once. The V call is TRBV19, the J call TRBJ1-2; D not certain. CDR1 LNHDA and CDR2 SQIVND come from the germline V gene (reference sequence). This CDR3 comprises 13 residues. Trimming took 4 bases from V and 3 from J, leaving 9 bases between them. The chain's CDR3 is CASSKGQDYGYTF. The CDR3 bases are TGTGCCAGTAGTAAGGGCCAGGACTATGGCTACACCTTC.

This clonotype was counted many times. V is TRBV29-1 and J is TRBJ2-5, with D uncertain. Looked up from germline, CDR1 is SQVTM and CDR2 is ANQGSEA. With 1 base removed from V and 2 bases from J, the gap between germline ends came to 11 bases. The CDR3 covers 14 residues. The CDR3: CSVEGGTPQETQYF. The CDR3 nucleotides read TGCAGCGTTGAAGGGGGAACTCCACAAGAGACCCAGTACTTC.

This chain connects TRBV2 to TRBJ2-7; tentatively, D is TRBD1 or TRBD2 (8 bases each). The CDR3 runs to 16 residues. V was shortened by 3 bases and J by 3 bases, with 18 bases between the two germline ends. The germline CDR1 and CDR2 sequences are SNHLY and FYNNEI. In nucleotides, the CDR3 is TGTGCCAGCAGTGAGGACAGGGCGAGCGGGAGCTACGAGCAGTACTTC. Translation gives CASSEDRASGSYEQYF.

This clonotype was seen ten or more times. The V call is TRBV5-4, the J call TRBJ1-1; D perhaps matches TRBD1 (5 bases). The CDR3 spans 14 residues. V lost 0 bases and J lost 3, with 9 bases in between. CDR1 is SGHNT and CDR2 is YYREEE in the germline V gene (reference sequence). The CDR3 loop reads CASSLAQGYTEAFF. The CDR3 bases are TGTGCCAGCAGCTTGGCCCAGGGCTACACTGAAGCTTTCTTT.

Only one count was recorded for this clonotype. This CDR3 is missing its conserved last phenylalanine or tryptophan, likely due to a read error. This sequence joins TRBV19 and TRBJ1-1, with D perhaps matching TRBD1 (5 bases). The V and J ends lost 7 bases and 3 bases respectively, with 9 bases between them. Looked up from germline, CDR1 is LNHDA and CDR2 is SQIVND (reference sequence). This CDR3 has 12 amino acids. The CDR3 DNA sequence: TGTGCCAGTATGCCAGGGTACACTGAAGCTTTCCTT. This encodes CASMPGYTEAFL.

The rearrangement joins TRBV30 to TRBJ1-6, with 7 bases lining up with TRBD1. The CDR3 has 13 residues. Germline V gene sequence: CDR1 GTSNPN, CDR2 SVGIG (reference sequence). V lost 5 bases and J lost 7; bases outside the gene matches: 5. The DNA of the CDR3 is TGTGCCTGGGAACAGGGGTACAATTCACCCCTCCACTTT. It encodes CAWEQGYNSPLHF.

The table lists this clonotype with many counts. CDR3 protein: CASSRSRTSGETQYF. The CDR3 DNA sequence: TGTGCCAGCAGTCGATCGCGGACAAGCGGAGAGACCCAGTACTTC. This sequence joins TRBV6-6 and TRBJ2-5; D tentatively reads TRBD1 or TRBD2 (5 bases each). The germline CDR1 and CDR2 sequences are MNHNY and SVGAGI (reference sequence). The CDR3 is made up of 15 amino acids. V lost 5 bases to trimming and J lost 4 bases, with 17 bases between them.

Notes on this clonotype: Given the absence of the conserved phenylalanine or tryptophan at the CDR3 end, a read error is likely. No DNA is shown, since the ends of the CDR3 on it are uncertain; the CDR3 is the one TCRdb lists. The rearrangement links TRBV2 to TRBJ1-3; the table's D call, TRBD1, has no DNA check behind it. The CDR3 length is 14 residues, termini included. Germline V CDR1 and CDR2: SNHLY, FYNNEI. The chain's CDR3 is CASSRDGTEDSANT.

The chain is built from TRBV7-3 and TRBJ1-2, with no clear D. The CDR3 contains 16 residues. V was trimmed by 1 base and J by 8 bases, leaving 20 bases between them. The germline V gene has CDR1 SGHTA and CDR2 FQGTGA. In DNA, the CDR3 is TGTGCCAGCAGCTTAAGTGCTAGTCTACCGGGAGAGGGCTACACCTTC. Translation: CASSLSASLPGEGYTF. Using reference TRBV7-3 and TRBJ1-2 for the parts outside the CDR3, the full variable domain is GAGVSQTPSNKVTEKGKYVELRCDPISGHTALYWYRQSLGQGPEFLIYFQGTGAADDSGLPNDRFFAVRPEGSVSTLKIQRTERGDSAVYLCASSLSASLPGEGYTFGSGTRLTVV.